This TCR beta chain appears in the sequencing data of a study of shared clonotypes between healthy human individuals. In the naive CD8 group, cells lacked CD45RO and were positively selected for CCR7, so terminally differentiated effector memory CD45RA+ cells were left out. Data came from immunoSEQ multiplex PCR; TCRdb stores just in-frame clones and leaves some out. The sample holds around 2,100,000 clones, about 95% seen once. Sequenced material: naive CD8+ T cells sorted from blood. This receptor was taken from a man between 18 and 35 years old in good health.

CDR3 nucleotide sequence: TGTGCCTGGAGTGGACTGGGGGGGTGGTGGCAGTTCTTC. Translation: CAWSGLGGWWQFF. The gene calls are TRBV30 and TRBJ2-1; 7 positions match TRBD2. Trimming at V came to 1 base and at J to 12 bases, leaving 9 bases not matched to a gene. CDR1 is GTSNPN and CDR2 is SVGIG in the germline V gene (reference sequence). This CDR3 is 13 amino acids long.